What follows describes a single T cell receptor (beta chain). This sample was included in a study of T cells in Graves' hyperthyroidism and ophthalmopathy. The CDR3 regions of TCR beta were amplified from RNA transcripts. First-round RT-PCR targeting the TCR CDR3 was performed with the HTBI primer set. One entry per CDR3 protein results from TCRdb running MiXCR on the multiplex PCR reads. The table lists about 420,000 distinct CDR3 sequences, approximately 14% of them singletons, with 7.7% in the top ten. This CDR3 spans 13 amino acids. V dropped 4 bases and J dropped 12 bases, with 16 bases sitting between them. Germline CDR1 and CDR2: LNHDA and SQIVND (reference sequence).

Material: blood. The TCR was taken from a woman aged 18-35 years with Graves' hyperthyroidism. The V and J genes are TRBV19 and TRBJ2-4; D perhaps matches TRBD1 (5 bases). The CDR3 spells CASSTQPGQGQYF. CDR3 nucleotides: TGTGCCAGTAGTACACAGCCAGGGCAGGGTCAGTACTTC.